This T cell receptor (beta chain) was sequenced in a study of blood T cell repertoires in COVID-19. Original processing notes: Nucleated cell counts were estimated from reference gene primer amplification. Repertoires were generated with immunoSEQ multiplex PCR, while TCRdb's copy carries only in-frame clones and drops some. V, J and clone size derive from that table, while D and trimming were established from the DNA sequence. The data contain about 130,000 clones, roughly 86% of them singletons. This CDR3 has 15 amino acids. V was cut by 4 bases and J by 6 bases, with 17 bases left in between. The germline V gene encodes CDR1 SGHRS and CDR2 YFSETQ.

Specimen: peripheral blood. The receptor comes from a woman in her sixties with acute or convalescent COVID-19. This chain joins TRBV5-1 and TRBJ2-1, with a tentative D call TRBD2 (6 bases). This chain's CDR3 is CASSPTGVDPNEQFF. Here the CDR3 DNA reads TGCGCCAGCAGCCCCACGGGGGTGGACCCCAATGAGCAGTTCTTC.